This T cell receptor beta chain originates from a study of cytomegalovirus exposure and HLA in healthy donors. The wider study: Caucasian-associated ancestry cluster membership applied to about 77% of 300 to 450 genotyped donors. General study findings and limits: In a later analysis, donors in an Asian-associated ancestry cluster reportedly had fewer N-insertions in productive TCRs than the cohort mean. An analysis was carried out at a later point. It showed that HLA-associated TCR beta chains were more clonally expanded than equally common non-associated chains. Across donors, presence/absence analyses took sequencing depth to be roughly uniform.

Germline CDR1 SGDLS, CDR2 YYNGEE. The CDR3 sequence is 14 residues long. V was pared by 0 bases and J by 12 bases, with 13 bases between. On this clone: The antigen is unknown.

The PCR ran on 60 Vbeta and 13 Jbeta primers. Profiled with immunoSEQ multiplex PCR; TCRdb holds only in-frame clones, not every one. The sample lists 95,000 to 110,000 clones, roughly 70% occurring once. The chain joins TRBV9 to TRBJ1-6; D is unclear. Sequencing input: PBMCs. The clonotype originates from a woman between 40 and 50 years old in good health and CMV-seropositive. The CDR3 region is CASSVGSSLGPLHF. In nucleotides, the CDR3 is TGTGCCAGCAGCGTAGGAAGCTCTCTTGGACCCCTCCACTTT. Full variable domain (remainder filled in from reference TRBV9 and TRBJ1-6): DSGVTQTPKHLITATGQRVTLRCSPRSGDLSVYWYQQSLDQGLQFLIQYYNGEERAKGNILERFSAQQFPDLHSELNLSSLELGDSALYFCASSVGSSLGPLHFGNGTRLTVT.